This TCR beta chain is from a study of T cell responses to AZD1222 COVID-19 vaccine. Whole-study context: Second-dose groups at about 4 or about 12 weeks were pooled.

J was trimmed by 8 bases and V by 4 bases; bases with no gene match: 6. Germline V gene lookup returns CDR1 KGHSH and CDR2 LQKENI. The length of the CDR3 is 14 residues. As for this clone: Its antigen is still unknown.

The method was immunoSEQ multiplex PCR; TCRdb's version includes in-frame clones alone and lacks a portion of them. The table records more than 100,000 clones, 90% of them present only once. Study-level points and caveats: Clonal diversity was possibly underestimated, and white British individuals and females predominated among donors. Vaccine-associated CD4 TCRs spanned spike, dominant at 160-218 and 743-854.

Specimen: peripheral blood, collected on day 0 of AZD1222 vaccination. The receptor was derived from an adult in good health. The V call is TRBV18, the J call TRBJ2-1; TRBD2 agrees at 9 bases. The CDR3 region is CASSLASGVHEQFF. CDR3 in DNA: TGTGCCAGCTCACTGGCTAGCGGGGTTCATGAGCAGTTCTTC.